This T cell receptor beta chain was sequenced in a study of control samples from healthy donors and cancer patients. This clone has only one observation. CDR3 size: 13 residues. The V and J ends lost 6 bases and 8 bases, in that order; junction bases with no gene match: 7. Germline loops: CDR1 MDHEN, CDR2 SYDVKM. The protocol was immunoSEQ multiplex PCR, while the TCRdb copy is restricted to in-frame clones and leaves out a portion. The data show roughly 43,000 clones, with roughly 94% seen just once and roughly a quarter held by the top ten. The chain is built from TRBV28 and TRBJ2-1; TRBD1 agrees at 7 bases. The clonotype was recovered from a man between 60 and 70 years old in good health. The source material was blood. The CDR3 DNA is TGTGCCAGCAGGACACAGGGGATCCATGAGCAGTTCTTC. As protein: CASRTQGIHEQFF.